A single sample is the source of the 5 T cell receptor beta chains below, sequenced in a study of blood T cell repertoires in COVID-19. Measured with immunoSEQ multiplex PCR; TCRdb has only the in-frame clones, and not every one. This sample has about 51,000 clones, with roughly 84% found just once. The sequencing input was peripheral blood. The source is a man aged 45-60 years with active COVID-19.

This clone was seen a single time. Written as DNA, the CDR3 is TGTGCCAGCAGTGTTGGCAGGGAATACGAGCAGTACTTC. It specifies CASSVGREYEQYF. V is TRBV2 and J is TRBJ2-7; TRBD1 might be the D (5 bases). V was pared by 4 bases and J by 4 bases, with 11 bases between. Germline CDR1 reads SNHLY; CDR2 reads FYNNEI. The CDR3 totals 13 residues.

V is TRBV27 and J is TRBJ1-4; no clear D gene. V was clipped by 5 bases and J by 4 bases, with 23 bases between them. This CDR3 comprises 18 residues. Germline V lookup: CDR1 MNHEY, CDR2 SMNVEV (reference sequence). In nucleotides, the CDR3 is TGTGCCAGCAGTCGGAGGTGGGCCGGATTTGTCGATAATGAAAAACTGTTTTTT. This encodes CASSRRWAGFVDNEKLFF.

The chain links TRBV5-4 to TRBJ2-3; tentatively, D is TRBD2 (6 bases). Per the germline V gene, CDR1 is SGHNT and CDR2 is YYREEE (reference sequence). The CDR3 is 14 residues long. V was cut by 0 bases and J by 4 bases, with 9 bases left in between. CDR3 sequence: CASSLGLDADTQYF. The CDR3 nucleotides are TGTGCCAGCAGCTTGGGACTAGACGCAGATACGCAGTATTTT.

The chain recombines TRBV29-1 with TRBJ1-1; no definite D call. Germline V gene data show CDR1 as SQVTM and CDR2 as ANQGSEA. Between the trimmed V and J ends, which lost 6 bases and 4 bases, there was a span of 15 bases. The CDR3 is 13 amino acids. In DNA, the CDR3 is TGCAGCGTCACCGCGGGAGGGAGCACTGAAGCTTTCTTT. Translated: CSVTAGGSTEAFF.

The CDR3 here is CASSEATGSNQPQHF. For the CDR3, the DNA is TGTGCCAGCAGTGAAGCGACCGGGAGCAATCAGCCCCAGCATTTT. The V call is TRBV6-1, the J call TRBJ1-5; D is undetermined. The ends were cut back, 0 bases at V and 1 base at J, with 7 bases in the middle. Germline V gives CDR1 MNHNS, CDR2 SASEGT. The CDR3 extends over 15 amino acids.